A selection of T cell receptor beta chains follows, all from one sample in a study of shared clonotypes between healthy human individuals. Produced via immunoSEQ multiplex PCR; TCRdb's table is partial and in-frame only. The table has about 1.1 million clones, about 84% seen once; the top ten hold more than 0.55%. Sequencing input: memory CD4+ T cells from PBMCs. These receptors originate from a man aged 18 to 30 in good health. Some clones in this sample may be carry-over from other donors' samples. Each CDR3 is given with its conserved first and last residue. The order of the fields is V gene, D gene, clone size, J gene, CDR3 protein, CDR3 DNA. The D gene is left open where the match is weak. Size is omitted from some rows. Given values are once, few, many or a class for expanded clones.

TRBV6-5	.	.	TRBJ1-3	CASSVLGAAGNTIYF	TGTGCCAGCAGTGTCCTGGGTGCGGCTGGAAACACCATATATTTT
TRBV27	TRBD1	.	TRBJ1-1	CASSARQGAPTGGTEAFF	TGTGCCAGCAGTGCCCGACAGGGGGCACCCACCGGGGGCACTGAAGCTTTCTTT
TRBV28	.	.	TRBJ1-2	CASSTPSGNYGYTF	TGTGCCAGCAGTACCCCGTCGGGGAACTATGGCTACACCTTC
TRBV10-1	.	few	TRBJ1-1	CASSERFTEAFF	TGCGCCAGCAGTGAACGGTTCACCGAAGCTTTCTTT
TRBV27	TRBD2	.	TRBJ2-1	CASRPHSGGTNEQFF	TGTGCCAGCAGGCCTCACAGCGGGGGGACAAATGAGCAGTTCTTC
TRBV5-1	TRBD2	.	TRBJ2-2	CASTLWPTSGGLTGELFF	TGCGCCAGCACTTTGTGGCCAACTAGCGGGGGGCTCACCGGGGAGCTGTTTTTT
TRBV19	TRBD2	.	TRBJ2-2	CASTLSGSDTGELFF	TGTGCCAGTACCCTGAGCGGGAGCGACACCGGGGAGCTGTTTTTT
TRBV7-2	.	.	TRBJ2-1	CASSPGLAYEQFF	TGTGCCAGCAGCCCAGGGCTAGCGTATGAGCAGTTCTTC
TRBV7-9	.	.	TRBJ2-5	CASSRRTETETQYF	TGTGCCAGCAGTAGAAGGACTGAGACGGAGACCCAGTACTTC
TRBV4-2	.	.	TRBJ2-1	CASSQEGTTYNEQFF	TGTGCCAGCAGCCAAGAGGGGACCACCTACAATGAGCAGTTCTTC
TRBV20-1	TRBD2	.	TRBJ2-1	CSAKSGSEQFF	TGCAGTGCTAAGAGCGGGAGTGAGCAGTTCTTC
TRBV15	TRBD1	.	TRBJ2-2	CATSREGAAAGELFF	TGTGCCACCAGCCGCGAGGGGGCGGCGGCCGGGGAGCTGTTTTTT
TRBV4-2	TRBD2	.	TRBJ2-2	CASSQFLSAGASTGELFF	TGTGCCAGCAGCCAATTCCTCTCAGCGGGAGCCTCTACCGGGGAGCTGTTTTTT
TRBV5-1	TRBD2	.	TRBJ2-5	CASSLGGGPFRETQYF	TGCGCCAGCAGCTTGGGGGGAGGGCCGTTTCGAGAGACCCAGTACTTC
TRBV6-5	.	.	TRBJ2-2	CASKTLTAGELFF	TGTGCCAGCAAAACCTTAACCGCCGGGGAGCTGTTTTTT
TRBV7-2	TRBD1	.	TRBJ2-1	CASSVKPGQGFNEQFF	TGTGCCAGCAGCGTAAAACCGGGACAGGGCTTTAATGAGCAGTTCTTC
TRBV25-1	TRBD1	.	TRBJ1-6	CASSSRDRGHNSPLHF	TGTGCCAGCAGTTCCCGGGACAGGGGCCACAATTCACCCCTCCACTTT
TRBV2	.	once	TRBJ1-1	CASRGLVMNTEAFF	TGTGCCAGCAGGGGGTTGGTAATGAACACTGAAGCTTTCTTT
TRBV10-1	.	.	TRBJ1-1	CASSEGVLGTEAFF	TGCGCCAGCAGTGAAGGGGTTTTGGGAACTGAAGCTTTCTTT
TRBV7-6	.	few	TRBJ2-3	CASSASTDTQYF	TGTGCCAGCAGCGCCAGCACAGATACGCAGTATTTT
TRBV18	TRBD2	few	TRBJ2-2	CASSRTGGPNTGELFF	TGTGCCAGCTCACGGACGGGAGGACCGAACACCGGGGAGCTGTTTTTT
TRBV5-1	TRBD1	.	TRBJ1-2	CASSPGTEPHYGYTF	TGCGCCAGCAGCCCCGGGACAGAGCCCCACTATGGCTACACCTTC
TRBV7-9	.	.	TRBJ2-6	CASSLSLSGANVLTF	TGTGCCAGCAGCTTATCTCTCTCTGGGGCCAACGTCCTGACTTTC
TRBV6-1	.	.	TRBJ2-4	CASTLPQGAKNIQYF	TGTGCCAGCACCCTACCACAAGGGGCCAAAAACATTCAGTACTTC
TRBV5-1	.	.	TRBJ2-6	CASSQGSGANVLTF	TGCGCCAGCAGCCAGGGAAGTGGGGCCAACGTCCTGACTTTC
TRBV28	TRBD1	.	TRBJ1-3	CASREQGAGNTIYF	TGTGCCAGCAGGGAACAGGGGGCTGGAAACACCATATATTTT
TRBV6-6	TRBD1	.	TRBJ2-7	CASSYRGGQGSYEQYF	TGTGCCAGCAGTTACCGCGGCGGACAGGGCTCCTACGAGCAGTACTTC